These T cell receptor beta chains were read from a single sample in a study of T cell responses to AZD1222 COVID-19 vaccine. The repertoire was sequenced with immunoSEQ multiplex PCR; TCRdb's copy has only in-frame clones and lacks some. The data hold about 130,000 clones, with about 93% observed a single time. Sequencing used peripheral blood, obtained on day 0 of AZD1222 vaccination. Receptor source: an adult in good health. CDR3s include the opening cysteine and the closing phenylalanine or tryptophan. The D gene is left open where the match is weak. Only part of the rows carry a size: once, few, many, or a class if the clone is expanded.

J gene: TRBJ1-1; clone size: .; V gene: TRBV2; D gene: .; CDR3 DNA: TGTGCCAGCAGGGCGGCAGGGGAATGGACTGAAGCTTTCTTT; CDR3 protein: CASRAAGEWTEAFF
J gene: TRBJ1-6; clone size: once; V gene: TRBV18; D gene: .; CDR3 DNA: TGTGCCAGCTCACCGCGGGACGGGGAAAATTCACCCCTCCACTTT; CDR3 protein: CASSPRDGENSPLHF
J gene: TRBJ1-5; clone size: .; V gene: TRBV30; D gene: .; CDR3 DNA: TGTGCCTGGTCTCCGGGCCTCTACCCAAATCAGCCCCAGCATTTT; CDR3 protein: CAWSPGLYPNQPQHF
J gene: TRBJ2-2; clone size: .; V gene: TRBV7-2; D gene: TRBD2; CDR3 DNA: TGTGCCAGCAGCAAATCCGGGACTAGGGTTACCGGGGAGCTGTTTTTT; CDR3 protein: CASSKSGTRVTGELFF
J gene: TRBJ2-7; clone size: .; V gene: TRBV27; D gene: TRBD2; CDR3 DNA: TGTGCCAGCAGTCCGACCCGACTAGCGGGGCCTTGGGAGCAGTACTTC; CDR3 protein: CASSPTRLAGPWEQYF
J gene: TRBJ1-4; clone size: .; V gene: TRBV5-4; D gene: .; CDR3 DNA: TGTGCCAGCAGCTTTCCAGAGTCCACTGTGATTTTT; CDR3 protein: CASSFPESTVIF
J gene: TRBJ1-2; clone size: .; V gene: TRBV2; D gene: .; CDR3 DNA: TGTGCCAGCGCCCCTGGGGCTAACTATGGCTACACCTTC; CDR3 protein: CASAPGANYGYTF
J gene: TRBJ1-1; clone size: .; V gene: TRBV12-3/TRBV12-4; D gene: .; CDR3 DNA: TGTGCCAGCAGCCCATTCAGGGCTGAAGCTTTCTTT; CDR3 protein: CASSPFRAEAFF
J gene: TRBJ1-6; clone size: .; V gene: TRBV4-1; D gene: .; CDR3 DNA: TGCGCCAGCCAGGGGTCCCTTTATAATTCACCCCTCCACTTT; CDR3 protein: CASQGSLYNSPLHF
J gene: TRBJ2-3; clone size: .; V gene: TRBV7-3; D gene: TRBD2; CDR3 DNA: TGTGCCAGCAGCACTAGCGGGGGGGATGATACGCAGTATTTT; CDR3 protein: CASSTSGGDDTQYF
J gene: TRBJ1-2; clone size: .; V gene: TRBV19; D gene: .; CDR3 DNA: TGTGCCAGTAGTACAGGGGAAGCTAACTATGGCTACACCTTC; CDR3 protein: CASSTGEANYGYTF
J gene: TRBJ2-7; clone size: .; V gene: TRBV30; D gene: .; CDR3 DNA: TGTGCCTGGAGTGTACGAGGGGGTACGGGACGGGAACGCTACGAGCAGTACTTC; CDR3 protein: CAWSVRGGTGRERYEQYF
J gene: TRBJ2-7; clone size: large; V gene: TRBV5-1; D gene: .; CDR3 DNA: TGCGCCAGCAGCTTGGTCTATCCGAATTACGAGCAGTACTTC; CDR3 protein: CASSLVYPNYEQYF
J gene: TRBJ1-1; clone size: .; V gene: TRBV28; D gene: .; CDR3 DNA: TGTGCCAGCAGTCCCCGGGGGGGAGAACTTACTGAAGCTTTCTTT; CDR3 protein: CASSPRGGELTEAFF
J gene: TRBJ2-1; clone size: .; V gene: TRBV19; D gene: TRBD1; CDR3 DNA: TGTGCCAGTAGTATCGGGGACAGGGGGCATGAGCAGTTCTTC; CDR3 protein: CASSIGDRGHEQFF
J gene: TRBJ1-2; clone size: .; V gene: TRBV7-2; D gene: TRBD1; CDR3 DNA: TGTGCCAGCAGTCCGACAGGGGGCGCGATTGGCTACACCTTC; CDR3 protein: CASSPTGGAIGYTF
J gene: TRBJ1-2; clone size: .; V gene: TRBV11-3; D gene: .; CDR3 DNA: TGTGCCAGCGGCTTTGGTGGTTATGGCTACACCTTC; CDR3 protein: CASGFGGYGYTF
J gene: TRBJ1-3; clone size: .; V gene: TRBV6-2/TRBV6-3; D gene: .; CDR3 DNA: TGTGCCAGCAGTTACGGAATTGTCGGAAACACCATATATTTT; CDR3 protein: CASSYGIVGNTIYF
J gene: TRBJ2-1; clone size: once; V gene: TRBV5-1; D gene: TRBD1; CDR3 DNA: TGCGCCAGCCGCAGGACAGGGGTGGATGAGCAGTTCTTC; CDR3 protein: CASRRTGVDEQFF
J gene: TRBJ2-7; clone size: .; V gene: TRBV7-9; D gene: .; CDR3 DNA: TGTGCCAGCAGCTTAGCGGGCAGCGTCTACGAGCAGTACTTC; CDR3 protein: CASSLAGSVYEQYF
J gene: TRBJ2-3; clone size: .; V gene: TRBV27; D gene: TRBD2; CDR3 DNA: TGTGCCAGCTCGGGACTAGCGGGGGGGTCGTCAGATACGCAGTATTTT; CDR3 protein: CASSGLAGGSSDTQYF
J gene: TRBJ1-1; clone size: .; V gene: TRBV5-1; D gene: TRBD1; CDR3 DNA: TGCGCCAGCAGCTCACGAACAGGGGAAGGAGGAACTGAAGCTTTCTTT; CDR3 protein: CASSSRTGEGGTEAFF